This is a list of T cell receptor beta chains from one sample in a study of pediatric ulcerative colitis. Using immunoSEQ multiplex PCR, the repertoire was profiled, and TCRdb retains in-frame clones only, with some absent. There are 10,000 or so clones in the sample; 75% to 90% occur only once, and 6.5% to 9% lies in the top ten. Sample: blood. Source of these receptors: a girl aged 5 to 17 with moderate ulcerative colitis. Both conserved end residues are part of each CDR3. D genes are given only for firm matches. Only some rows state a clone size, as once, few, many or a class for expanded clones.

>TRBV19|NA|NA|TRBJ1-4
CASSIIRGTNEKLFF
TGTGCCAGTAGTATCATTCGGGGCACTAATGAAAAACTGTTTTTT
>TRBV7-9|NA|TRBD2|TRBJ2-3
CASSQSSGGNTDTQYF
TGTGCCAGCAGCCAATCTAGCGGGGGTAACACAGATACGCAGTATTTT
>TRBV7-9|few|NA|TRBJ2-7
CASSLSGAVAYEQYF
TGTGCCAGCAGCTTATCGGGGGCTGTCGCCTACGAGCAGTACTTC
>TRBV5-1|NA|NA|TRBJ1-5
CASSLKGGNQPQHF
TGCGCCAGCAGCTTGAAAGGAGGCAATCAGCCCCAGCATTTT
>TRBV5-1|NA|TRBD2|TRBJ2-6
CASSLPPGTSSGANVLTF
TGCGCCAGCAGCTTACCACCGGGGACTAGCTCTGGGGCCAACGTCCTGACTTTC
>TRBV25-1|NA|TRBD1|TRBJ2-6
CASRSGQGEISGANVLTF
TGTGCCAGCAGATCGGGACAGGGCGAGATCTCTGGGGCCAACGTCCTGACTTTC
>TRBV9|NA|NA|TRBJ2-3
CASSVASRGATDTQYF
TGTGCCAGCAGCGTAGCTAGCAGGGGAGCCACAGATACGCAGTATTTT
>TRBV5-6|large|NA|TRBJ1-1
CASSLANTEAFF
TGTGCCAGCAGCTTGGCCAACACTGAAGCTTTCTTT
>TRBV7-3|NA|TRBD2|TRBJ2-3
CASSLRLAGADTQYF
TGTGCCAGCAGCTTAAGACTAGCGGGAGCGGATACGCAGTATTTT
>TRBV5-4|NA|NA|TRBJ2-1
CASSFGGLEQFF
TGTGCCAGCAGTTTTGGGGGGCTTGAGCAGTTCTTC
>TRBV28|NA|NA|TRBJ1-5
CASTSTEISNQPQHF
TGTGCCAGCACTTCGACCGAAATTAGCAATCAGCCCCAGCATTTT
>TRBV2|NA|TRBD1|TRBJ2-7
CASSVDRDYEQYF
TGTGCCAGCAGTGTGGACAGGGATTACGAGCAGTACTTC
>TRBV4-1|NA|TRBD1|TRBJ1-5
CASSQGTGGSFSNQPQHF
TGCGCCAGCAGCCAAGGGACAGGGGGAAGTTTCAGCAATCAGCCCCAGCATTTT
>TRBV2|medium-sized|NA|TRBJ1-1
CASSEADEAFF
TGTGCCAGCAGTGAAGCCGATGAAGCTTTCTTT
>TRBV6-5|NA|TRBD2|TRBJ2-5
CASSYRLAGVRETQYF
TGTGCCAGCAGTTACCGGCTAGCGGGAGTTCGGGAGACCCAGTACTTC
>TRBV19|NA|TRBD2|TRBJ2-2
CASSIPRTSGNTGELFF
TGTGCCAGTAGTATCCCTCGGACTAGCGGAAACACCGGGGAGCTGTTTTTT
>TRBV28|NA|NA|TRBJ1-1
CATTFGNTEAFF
TGTGCCACAACATTTGGGAACACTGAAGCTTTCTTT
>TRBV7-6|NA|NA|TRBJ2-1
CASSLAAVQKGNEQFF
TGTGCCAGCAGCTTAGCGGCGGTCCAAAAGGGAAATGAGCAGTTCTTC
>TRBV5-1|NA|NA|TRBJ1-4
CASSGTRDEKLFF
TGCGCCAGCAGCGGGACACGGGATGAAAAACTGTTTTTT
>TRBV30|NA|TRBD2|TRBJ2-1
CAWDLSGRGSEQFF
TGTGCCTGGGACCTTAGCGGGAGGGGTAGTGAGCAGTTCTTC
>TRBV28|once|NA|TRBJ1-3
CASRNYRAGNTIYF
TGTGCCAGCAGAAACTACAGGGCTGGAAACACCATATATTTT
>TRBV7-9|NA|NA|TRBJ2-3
CASSPGLADTQYF
TGTGCCAGCAGCCCCGGCCTAGCAGATACGCAGTATTTT
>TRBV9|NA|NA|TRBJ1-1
CASSVGLRGQTEAFF
TGTGCCAGCAGCGTAGGGTTACGGGGGCAGACTGAAGCTTTCTTT
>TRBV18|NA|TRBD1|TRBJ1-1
CASSLDRGTEAFF
TGTGCCAGCTCACTCGACAGGGGTACTGAAGCTTTCTTT
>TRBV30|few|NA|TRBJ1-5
CAWSVQGNQPQHF
TGTGCCTGGAGTGTTCAGGGCAATCAGCCCCAGCATTTT
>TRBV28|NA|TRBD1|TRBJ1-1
CASSLPGQGPEAFF
TGTGCCAGCAGTCTGCCGGGACAGGGCCCCGAAGCTTTCTTT
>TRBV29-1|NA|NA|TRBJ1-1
CSVGPGWGMNTEAFF
TGCAGCGTTGGTCCTGGGTGGGGGATGAACACTGAAGCTTTCTTT
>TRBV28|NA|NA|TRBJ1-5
CASSLGLGRANNQPQHF
TGTGCCAGCAGTTTAGGACTCGGACGGGCAAACAATCAGCCCCAGCATTTT
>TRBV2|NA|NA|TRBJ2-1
CASSELGFEQFF
TGTGCCAGCAGTGAGTTGGGTTTCGAGCAGTTCTTC
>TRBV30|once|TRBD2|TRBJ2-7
CAWSTGTSGRAGEQYF
TGTGCCTGGAGTACCGGGACTAGCGGGAGGGCCGGCGAGCAGTACTTC
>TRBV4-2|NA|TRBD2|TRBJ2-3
CASSQERLAGGLGTDTQYF
TGTGCCAGCAGCCAAGAGCGACTAGCGGGGGGGCTTGGCACAGATACGCAGTATTTT
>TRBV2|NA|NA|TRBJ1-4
CASSLQGLNEKLFF
TGTGCCAGCAGTTTACAGGGCCTTAATGAAAAACTGTTTTTT
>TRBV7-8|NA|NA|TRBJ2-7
CASSFEWVGGGWSEQYF
TGTGCCAGCAGCTTCGAGTGGGTTGGCGGCGGGTGGAGCGAGCAGTACTTC
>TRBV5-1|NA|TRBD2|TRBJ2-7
CASSPTGGSEYEQYF
TGCGCCAGCAGCCCTACAGGCGGGAGCGAGTACGAGCAGTACTTC
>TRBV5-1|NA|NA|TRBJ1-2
CASSPSGATNYGYTF
TGCGCCAGCAGCCCCTCTGGGGCGACTAACTATGGCTACACCTTC
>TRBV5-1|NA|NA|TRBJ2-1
CASKRGTPAYNEQFF
TGCGCCAGCAAACGAGGAACGCCGGCCTACAATGAGCAGTTCTTC
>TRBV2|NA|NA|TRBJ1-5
CASSELSASNQPQHF
TGTGCCAGCAGTGAACTGTCAGCTAGCAATCAGCCCCAGCATTTT
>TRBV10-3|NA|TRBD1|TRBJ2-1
CAIRQDRGLGNEQFF
TGTGCCATCAGGCAGGACAGGGGACTCGGGAATGAGCAGTTCTTC
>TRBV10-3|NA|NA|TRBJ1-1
CAIRDSTGTEAFF
TGTGCCATCAGGGACAGTACAGGGACTGAAGCTTTCTTT
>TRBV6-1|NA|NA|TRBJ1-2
CASSEIRSGGQNGYTF
TGTGCCAGCAGTGAAATCCGAAGTGGGGGGCAGAATGGCTACACCTTC
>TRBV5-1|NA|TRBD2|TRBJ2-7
CASSTTSGPIPAYEQYF
TGCGCCAGCAGCACGACTAGCGGACCCATCCCGGCCTACGAGCAGTACTTC
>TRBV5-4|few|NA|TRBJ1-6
CASSFEGGVFNSPLHF
TGTGCCAGCAGCTTTGAGGGGGGAGTCTTTAATTCACCCCTCCACTTT
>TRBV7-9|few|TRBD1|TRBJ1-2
CASSFDRDYGYTF
TGTGCCAGCAGCTTCGACAGGGACTATGGCTACACCTTC
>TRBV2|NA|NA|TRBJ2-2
CASSPLTGSGELFF
TGTGCCAGCAGTCCTCTTACAGGGTCCGGGGAGCTGTTTTTT
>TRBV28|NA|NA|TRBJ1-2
CAIAYRVDYGYTF
TGTGCCATTGCCTACAGGGTTGACTATGGCTACACCTTC
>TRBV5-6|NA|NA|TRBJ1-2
CASSPDRNGYGYTF
TGTGCCAGCAGCCCGGACAGAAATGGCTATGGCTACACCTTC
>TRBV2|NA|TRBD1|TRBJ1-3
CASSRDSSSGNTIYF
TGTGCCAGCAGTAGGGACAGCTCCTCTGGAAACACCATATATTTT
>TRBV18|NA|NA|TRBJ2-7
CASSPPGLIYEQYF
TGTGCCAGCTCACCACCGGGACTCATCTACGAGCAGTACTTC
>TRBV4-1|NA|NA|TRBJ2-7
CASSHTQGSGPYEQYF
TGCGCCAGCAGCCACACACAGGGTTCCGGACCCTACGAGCAGTACTTC
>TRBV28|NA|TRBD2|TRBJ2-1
CASSSIRSGGARNEQFF
TGTGCCAGCAGTTCAATTCGATCGGGGGGAGCGCGTAATGAGCAGTTCTTC